The T cell receptor (beta chain) described here comes from a study of T cell repertoires in cytomegalovirus infection. The wider study: Indications came from public TCR beta signatures; they pointed to CMV infection and to a matching HLA type.

TCRdb independently ran MiXCR on the reads; one entry per CDR3 protein. The profile shows approximately 170,000 distinct CDR3 sequences, about an eighth of them singletons. CDR1 SQVTM and CDR2 ANQGSEA come from the germline V gene. This CDR3 has 13 amino acids. V lost 6 bases and J lost 6, with 12 bases in between. This clonotype was detected ten times or more. Its antigen remains unknown. The study's findings and limits: The ex vivo response was dominated by HLA-C-restricted CMV-specific TCR beta clonotypes. Adding up the frequency of public TCR beta families identified people who carried CMV plus the relevant HLA.

V gene TRBV29-1 combines with J gene TRBJ1-6; D is uncertain. This receptor was identified in a human donor in good health (CMV status not recorded). Some clones in this sample may be carry-over from other donors' samples. Sequencing used PBMCs. Written as DNA, the CDR3 is TGCAGCGTGGCCGACGGAGTTAATTCACCCCTCCACTTT. This codes for CSVADGVNSPLHF.